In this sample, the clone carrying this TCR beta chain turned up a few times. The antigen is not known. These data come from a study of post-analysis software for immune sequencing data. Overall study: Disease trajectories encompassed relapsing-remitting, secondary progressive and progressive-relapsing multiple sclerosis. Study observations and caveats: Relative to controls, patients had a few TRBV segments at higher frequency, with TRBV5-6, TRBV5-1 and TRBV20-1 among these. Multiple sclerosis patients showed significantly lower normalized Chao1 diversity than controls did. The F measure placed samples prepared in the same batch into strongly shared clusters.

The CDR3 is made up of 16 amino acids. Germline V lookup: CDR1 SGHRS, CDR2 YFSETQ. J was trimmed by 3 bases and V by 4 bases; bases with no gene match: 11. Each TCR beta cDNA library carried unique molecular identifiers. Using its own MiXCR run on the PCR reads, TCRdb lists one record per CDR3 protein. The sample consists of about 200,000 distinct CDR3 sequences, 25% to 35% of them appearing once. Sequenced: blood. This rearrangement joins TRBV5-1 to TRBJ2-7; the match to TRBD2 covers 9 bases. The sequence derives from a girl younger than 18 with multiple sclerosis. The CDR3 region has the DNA TGCGCCAGCAGCCCCCTCGGGGGCGGGAGGGTCTACGAGCAGTACTTC. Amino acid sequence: CASSPLGGGRVYEQYF.